This entry lists 6 T cell receptor beta chains sequenced from one sample in a study of shared clonotypes between healthy human individuals. Sequencing was performed with immunoSEQ multiplex PCR; in TCRdb, only in-frame clones are kept and a portion is missing. The data hold hundreds of thousands of clones, with roughly 95% observed a single time. Naive CD8 cells lacked CD45RO, underwent positive selection for CCR7 and left out terminally differentiated effector memory CD45RA+ cells. The sample taken for sequencing was naive CD8+ T cells sorted from blood. The receptors shown here come from a woman in her twenties or thirties in good health.

With regard to this clone: Different DNA sequences within this sample yield the same CDR3. V and J are TRBV13 and TRBJ2-2; D remains unclear. With 3 bases removed from V and 5 bases from J, the gap between germline ends came to 4 bases. Germline V gene lookup returns CDR1 PRHDT and CDR2 FYEKMQ (reference sequence). This CDR3 is 12 amino acids long. CDR3 in amino acids: CASSLGTGELFF. In DNA form, the CDR3 reads TGTGCCAGCAGCTTGGGTACCGGGGAGCTGTTTTTT.

This clone has just one count. V and J are TRBV5-1 and TRBJ1-2, with D tentatively TRBD1 (5 bases). CDR3 length equals 15 residues. V was pared by 4 bases and J by 6 bases, with 19 bases between. The germline CDR1 and CDR2 sequences are SGHRS and YFSETQ. For the CDR3, the DNA is TGCGCCAGCAGCGGGGACGGGAGTGGCGACCATGGCTACACCTTC. As protein: CASSGDGSGDHGYTF.

This chain uses TRBV6-5 with TRBJ1-2; TRBD1 matches at 9 bases. Germline V gene data show CDR1 as MNHEY and CDR2 as SVGAGI. V shed 4 bases, J shed 2 bases, and the junction held 5 bases outside the gene matches. This CDR3 has 15 amino acids. CDR3 nucleotides: TGTGCCAGCAGTTCGGGACAGGGATTAAACTATGGCTACACCTTC. Its protein is CASSSGQGLNYGYTF.

The chain has TRBV7-8 and TRBJ2-2; 8 positions match TRBD2. This CDR3 spans 13 amino acids. With V trimmed by 11 bases and J by 6 bases, 8 bases remained unmatched. Germline V gene sequence: CDR1 SGHVS, CDR2 FQNEAQ. For the CDR3, the DNA is TGTGCCTCTCCGGGACTAGTCCCCGGGGAGCTGTTTTTT. Protein product: CASPGLVPGELFF.

The chain couples TRBV11-2 to TRBJ1-1, with D perhaps TRBD1 (6 bases). V was shortened by 5 bases and J by 0 bases, with 19 bases between the two germline ends. The CDR3 consists of 17 residues. CDR1 SGHAT and CDR2 FQNNGV come from the germline V gene. CDR3 protein: CASSHPRSGQLNTEAFF. The CDR3 DNA sequence: TGTGCCAGCAGCCATCCTCGGTCAGGACAGCTGAACACTGAAGCTTTCTTT.

The V and J genes are TRBV14 and TRBJ2-7, with D perhaps matching TRBD1 (6 bases). Germline CDR1 reads SGHDN; CDR2 reads FVKESK. The CDR3 has 14 amino acids. Trimming removed 6 bases from V and 6 bases from J, with 18 bases in between. CDR3 sequence: CASSLTGFLGEQYF. As DNA, the CDR3 is TGTGCCAGCAGTCTCACAGGGTTCTTAGGCGAGCAGTACTTC.